The 17 T cell receptor beta chains below all came from one sample that was sequenced in a study of T cell clonality in common variable immunodeficiency. Only in-frame clones appear in the TCRdb table, and some are missing; sequencing was by immunoSEQ multiplex PCR. The profile covers about 81,000 clones, none occurring a single time. Specimen: peripheral blood mononuclear cells. The source is a person between 18 and 75 years old in good health.

This clone was observed many times. The read finishes 3 residues shy of the CDR3 end, and the germline J gene is used to complete it. The chain is built from TRBV7-2 and TRBJ1-3; no firm D call. Trimming left V 5 bases short and J 0 bases short, with 11 bases between. The germline V gene encodes CDR1 SGHTA and CDR2 FQGNSA. The CDR3 covers 15 residues. CDR3 loop: CASSRALSSGNTIYF. CDR3 DNA (partial): TGTGCCAGCAGCCGAGCTCTGAGCTCTGGAAACACC.

This clone was recorded many times. The CDR3 extends 3 residues past the end of the read, so its final part is completed from the germline J gene. Other DNA variants within this sample encode the same CDR3. The chain links TRBV20-1 to TRBJ2-1, with 7 bases that match TRBD2. Germline CDR1 reads DFQATT; CDR2 reads SNEGSKA (reference sequence). V was clipped by 8 bases and J by 4 bases; unmatched bases: 14. The CDR3 length is 15 residues. The CDR3 DNA, read in part, is TGCAGTACCGGCCTTGGGCTAGCGGAGTACAATGAG. This codes for CSTGLGLAEYNE. The CDR3 reads in full as CSTGLGLAEYNEQFF.

This clone has ten or more counts. Read coverage stops 3 residues before the CDR3 terminus; the germline J gene supplies the remainder. The chain recombines TRBV2 with TRBJ2-1, with TRBD2 identical over 11 bases. Germline-derived CDR1 and CDR2 are SNHLY and FYNNEI. The CDR3 contains 14 residues. With 9 bases clipped from V and 7 bases from J, the junction kept 8 bases outside the gene matches. CDR3 loop: CASTVIAGGNEQFF. CDR3 DNA (partial): TGTGCCAGTACAGTAATAGCGGGAGGGAATGAG.

This clone was found many times. Read coverage stops 3 residues before the CDR3 terminus; the germline J gene supplies the remainder. The chain couples TRBV7-3 to TRBJ2-1, with 7 nucleotides matching TRBD2. CDR1 SGHTA and CDR2 FQGTGA come from the germline V gene. CDR3 length: 15 residues. The ends lost 6 bases at V and 7 bases at J; junction bases unmatched: 12. The CDR3 sequence is CASSSTGPGGNEQFF. The DNA read from the CDR3 is TGTGCCAGCAGTTCGACGGGCCCCGGGGGGAATGAG.

The sample holds a few counts of this clone. The read is 3 residues too short to cover the CDR3 end, so that end is filled in from the germline J gene. The rearrangement joins TRBV7-2 to TRBJ1-2, with D tentatively TRBD1 (6 bases). CDR1 SGHTA and CDR2 FQGNSA come from the germline V gene. The CDR3 consists of 13 residues. CDR3 protein: CASSLAQGWGYTF. The sequenced part of the CDR3 DNA is TGTGCCAGCAGCTTAGCTCAGGGGTGGGGC. Using reference TRBV7-2 and TRBJ1-2 for the parts outside the CDR3, the full variable domain is GAGVSQSPSNKVTEKGKDVELRCDPISGHTALYWYRQSLGQGLEFLIYFQGNSAPDKSGLPSDRFSAERTGGSVSTLTIQRTQQEDSAVYLCASSLAQGWGYTFGSGTRLTVV.

At least ten counts were recorded for this clone. The read stops 3 residues short of the end of the CDR3; the missing end is completed from the germline J gene. V and J are TRBV20-1 and TRBJ1-4, with a tentative D call TRBD1 (6 bases). The length of the CDR3 is 15 residues. Germline CDR1 reads DFQATT; CDR2 reads SNEGSKA (reference sequence). Trimming pared 5 bases from V and 5 bases from J, leaving 18 bases between. The CDR3 sequence is CSASVGQGKNEKLFF. The part of the CDR3 DNA that was read is TGCAGTGCTTCTGTAGGGCAGGGGAAAAATGAAAAA.

This clone was counted ten times or more. The read halts 3 residues ahead of the CDR3 end, with the missing end drawn from the germline J gene. The V gene is TRBV10-1, the J gene TRBJ1-6; maybe TRBD1 (6 bases). This CDR3 is built from 18 residues. Trimming stripped 5 bases from V and 5 bases from J, with 22 bases between. Germline lookup yields CDR1 WNHNN and CDR2 SYGVQD (reference sequence). The CDR3 loop is CASSPLEGGKEHNSPLHF. The sequenced CDR3 bases are TGCGCCAGCAGTCCCCTCGAGGGGGGGAAGGAACATAATTCACCC.

This clone was seen many times. Sequencing ends 3 residues short of the CDR3 end; the germline J gene provides the rest. The chain recombines TRBV6-4 with TRBJ2-1, with 12 bases fitting TRBD2. CDR1 is MRHNA, CDR2 SNTAGT, per germline. V gave up 2 bases and J gave up 6 bases; unmatched junction bases: 8. The length of the CDR3 is 17 residues. The CDR3 bases that were read are TGTGCCAGCAGTGACCCCACCCGACTAGCGGGAGTCAATGAG. Its translation is CASSDPTRLAGVNE. The full CDR3 protein is CASSDPTRLAGVNEQFF.

With regard to this clone: The read comes to an end 3 residues before the CDR3 does, leaving the germline J gene to fill in the end. J is TRBJ1-2 and V is TRBV2; D may be TRBD1 (5 bases). V lost 8 bases, J lost 5 bases, and 12 bases lay in between. Germline loops: CDR1 SNHLY, CDR2 FYNNEI. The CDR3 covers 12 residues. The covered CDR3 bases are TGTGCCAGCGGAGACCGACAGTATGGC. This encodes CASGDRQYG. The whole CDR3 sequence is CASGDRQYGYTF.

The sample holds many counts of this clone. The CDR3 DNA, read in part, is TGTGCCAGCAGTGAAGCGGGACACAATGAG. This codes for CASSEAGHNE. The whole CDR3 is CASSEAGHNEQFF. The genes are TRBV6-4 and TRBJ2-1; the match to TRBD2 covers 7 bases. The read is 3 residues too short to cover the CDR3 end, so that end is filled in from the germline J gene. Germline V CDR1 and CDR2: MRHNA, SNTAGT. The CDR3 contains 13 residues. The V and J ends lost 3 bases and 5 bases, in that order; junction bases with no gene match: 1.

There are many counts of this clone. The read falls 3 residues short of the CDR3 end, and the missing part is taken from the germline J gene. V and J are TRBV29-1 and TRBJ2-7; D gene unclear. Trimming took off 8 bases at V and 6 bases at J, with 20 bases between the two ends. Germline CDR1 and CDR2: SQVTM and ANQGSEA. This CDR3 has 13 residues. The CDR3 bases that were read are TGCAGCTATAGGCGCATCCCTAGTACCGAG. It codes for CSYRRIPSTE. The full CDR3 reads CSYRRIPSTEQYF.

This clone was recorded at least ten times. The observed sequence ends 3 residues before the CDR3 terminus, with the missing tail filled in from the germline J gene. The rearrangement uses TRBV20-1 and TRBJ2-7; a weak D match, TRBD2 (5 bases). Germline assignment: CDR1 DFQATT and CDR2 SNEGSKA (reference sequence). The CDR3 totals 14 residues. This CDR3 reads CTGSGSGGSYEQYF. The part of the CDR3 DNA that was read is TGCACCGGTTCTGGATCCGGCGGGTCCTACGAG.

This clone was observed at least ten times. A junction boundary mismatches the germline segment, possibly from a read error. The read is 3 residues too short to cover the CDR3 end, so that end is filled in from the germline J gene. This chain links TRBV4-2 with TRBJ2-2; 8 bases match TRBD1. This CDR3 contains 18 residues. Germline V gene data show CDR1 as LGHNA and CDR2 as YNFKEQ. The CDR3 bases that were read are TGCGCCAGCAGTATTCTGATCGGGACAGGACTTAACACCGGGGAG. Translated: CASSILIGTGLNTGE. In full, the CDR3 is CASSILIGTGLNTGELFF.

This clone has a count of ten or more. The read halts 3 residues ahead of the CDR3 end, with the missing end drawn from the germline J gene. The V call is TRBV12-5, the J call TRBJ2-1, with D hard to call. The germline V gene encodes CDR1 LGHNT and CDR2 FRNRAP. The V gene lost 5 bases and the J gene lost 0 bases, with 14 bases spanning the gap. CDR3 length: 16 amino acids. CDR3 amino acids: CASGASDSSSYNEQFF. CDR3 DNA, as far as it was read: TGTGCTAGTGGTGCCTCAGACTCATCCTCCTACAATGAG.

This clone was counted many times. The observed sequence ends 3 residues before the CDR3 terminus, with the missing tail filled in from the germline J gene. The rearrangement joins TRBV10-3 to TRBJ2-2; TRBD2 might be the D (7 bases). The V and J ends lost 6 bases and 4 bases respectively, with 15 bases between them. The CDR3 has 15 amino acids. CDR1 and CDR2 from the germline V gene are ENHRY and SYGVKD. CDR3 sequence reads: CAISSRGLGTGELFF. Partial CDR3 DNA: TGTGCCATCAGCTCGCGGGGGCTGGGCACCGGGGAG.

The table lists this clone with many counts. The read terminates 3 residues before the CDR3 end, so the remaining end is supplied by the germline J gene. The chain has TRBV11-3 and TRBJ1-1; D possibly corresponds to TRBD1 (6 bases). The CDR3 has 15 amino acids. From germline, CDR1 is SGHNT and CDR2 YENEEA. The sequenced part of the CDR3 DNA is TGTGCCAGCAGCCCGTCCTCGACAGGAGCTTCTAAA. Amino acid sequence: CASSPSSTGASK. From start to end, the CDR3 is CASSPSSTGASKAFF. The full variable domain, completed using reference TRBV11-3 and TRBJ1-1, is EAGVVQSPRYKIIEKKQPVAFWCNPISGHNTLYWYLQNLGQGPELLIRYENEEAVDDSQLPKDRFSAERLKGVDSTLKIQPAELGDSAVYLCASSPSSTGASKAFFGQGTRLTVV.

This clone was recorded many times. The CDR3 extends 3 residues past the end of the read, so its final part is completed from the germline J gene. This chain uses TRBV6-1 with TRBJ2-7; TRBD2 agrees at 7 bases. Per the germline V gene, CDR1 is MNHNS and CDR2 is SASEGT. This CDR3 has 13 amino acids. Trimming removed 4 bases from V and 3 bases from J; junction bases left unmatched: 3. The CDR3 is CASSVIAGYEQYF. The sequenced CDR3 bases are TGTGCCAGCAGTGTGATAGCGGGCTACGAG.